The 6 T cell receptor beta chains below all came from one sample that was sequenced in a study of cytomegalovirus exposure and HLA in healthy donors. The PCR contained 60 Vbeta and 13 Jbeta primers. The protocol was immunoSEQ multiplex PCR, while the TCRdb copy is restricted to in-frame clones and leaves out a portion. The repertoire holds approximately 190,000 clones, about four fifths seen once, with approximately 1.7% in the top ten. The specimen was PBMCs. Every receptor here comes from a man aged 40-49 years in good health and CMV-seropositive.

The gene calls are TRBV4-1 and TRBJ2-3; 10 bases line up with TRBD2. Trimming took 3 bases from V and 3 from J; bases not matched to a gene: 6. The CDR3 totals 16 residues. Per the germline V gene, CDR1 is MGHRA and CDR2 is YSYEKL. The CDR3, as DNA: TGCGCCAGCAGCCAGCCCGGGACTAGCGCTACAGATACGCAGTATTTT. It codes for CASSQPGTSATDTQYF.

V gene TRBV28 combines with J gene TRBJ2-2, with D unclear. V was clipped by 5 bases and J by 7 bases, with 8 bases between them. The CDR3 is 12 residues long. Germline loops: CDR1 MDHEN, CDR2 SYDVKM. The CDR3 DNA reads as TGTGCCAGCAGTCCATTCAGCGGGGAGCTGTTTTTT. It is translated as CASSPFSGELFF.

V and J are TRBV5-1 and TRBJ1-1; TRBD1 aligns across 8 bases. The germline V gene encodes CDR1 SGHRS and CDR2 YFSETQ. J gave up 1 base and V 6 bases, and 17 bases lay outside the gene matches. This CDR3 has 18 amino acids. CDR3 DNA sequence: TGCGCCAGCACCCCCGCTGGGGCAGGGGGCCGGGGGAACACTGAAGCTTTCTTT. It yields the protein CASTPAGAGGRGNTEAFF. Supplemented by reference TRBV5-1 and TRBJ1-1, the full variable domain reads KAGVTQTPRYLIKTRGQQVTLSCSPISGHRSVSWYQQTPGQGLQFLFEYFSETQRNKGNFPGRFSGRQFSNSRSEMNVSTLELGDSALYLCASTPAGAGGRGNTEAFFGQGTRLTVV.

The chain carries TRBV4-1 and TRBJ1-5; no firm D call. V was pared by 3 bases and J by 6 bases, with 15 bases between. There are 15 residues in the CDR3. Germline CDR1 and CDR2: MGHRA and YSYEKL. The CDR3 nucleotides are TGCGCCAGCAGCCACCTAATCACCTCGGGTCAGCCCCAGCATTTT. Translation gives CASSHLITSGQPQHF.

This chain uses TRBV5-4 with TRBJ2-1; TRBD2 matches 8 bases. The CDR3 is 16 amino acids. Germline V gene lookup returns CDR1 SGHNT and CDR2 YYREEE (reference sequence). V trimming: 0 bases; J trimming: 10 bases; junction bases outside the gene matches: 12. The CDR3 spells CASSLASGSPVLEQFF. The CDR3 DNA reads TGTGCCAGCAGCTTGGCCAGCGGGAGTCCAGTGTTGGAGCAGTTCTTC. Variable domain in full (rest from reference TRBV5-4 and TRBJ2-1): ETGVTQSPTHLIKTRGQQVTLRCSSQSGHNTVSWYQQALGQGPQFIFQYYREEENGRGNFPPRFSGLQFPNYSSELNVNALELDDSALYLCASSLASGSPVLEQFFGPGTRLTVL.

DNA of the CDR3: TGCGCCAGCAGCCAGGGGCGGAACACTGAAGCTTTCTTT. It specifies CASSQGRNTEAFF. The V call is TRBV4-3, the J call TRBJ1-1, with D maybe TRBD1 (5 bases). In germline, CDR1 is LGHNA, CDR2 YSLEER. The CDR3 sequence is 13 residues long. V was pared by 3 bases and J by 1 base, with 6 bases between.